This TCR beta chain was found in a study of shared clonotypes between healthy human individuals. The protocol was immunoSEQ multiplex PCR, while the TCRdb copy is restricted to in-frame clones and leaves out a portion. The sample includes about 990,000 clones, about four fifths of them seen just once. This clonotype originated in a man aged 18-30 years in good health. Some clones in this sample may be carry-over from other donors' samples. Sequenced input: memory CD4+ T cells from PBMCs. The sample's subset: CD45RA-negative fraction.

The CDR3 DNA follows: TGCGCCAGCAGCCACCCAGCCGGGACTCTCCGAGGGGAGCAGTACTTC. Translated, it gives CASSHPAGTLRGEQYF. The chain joins TRBV4-1 to TRBJ2-7, with D perhaps matching TRBD2 (6 bases). The CDR3 has 16 residues. Trimming shortened V by 3 bases and J by 7 bases, and 22 bases separated the two germline ends. Germline V gives CDR1 MGHRA, CDR2 YSYEKL.